This TCR beta chain was retrieved from a study of blood T cell repertoires in COVID-19. Whole-study context: The cDNA or gDNA used as material had been derived from T cells, B-cell-depleted T cells, or PBMCs.

The CDR3 is made up of 12 amino acids. Per germline, CDR1 SGHRS and CDR2 YFSETQ. The V gene lost 4 bases and the J gene lost 8 bases, with 12 bases spanning the gap. The data were produced by immunoSEQ multiplex PCR, yet TCRdb's version contains in-frame clones alone and is incomplete. Here the sample spans approximately 46,000 clones, roughly 88% being singletons. The sequenced sample consisted of peripheral blood. The source of this sequence is a human donor in a cohort sampled during active COVID-19. This chain links TRBV5-1 with TRBJ1-2; D is possibly TRBD1 (6 bases). Written as DNA, the CDR3 is TGCGCCAGCAGCCTACGACAGGAAGGCTACACCTTC. This sequence encodes CASSLRQEGYTF.